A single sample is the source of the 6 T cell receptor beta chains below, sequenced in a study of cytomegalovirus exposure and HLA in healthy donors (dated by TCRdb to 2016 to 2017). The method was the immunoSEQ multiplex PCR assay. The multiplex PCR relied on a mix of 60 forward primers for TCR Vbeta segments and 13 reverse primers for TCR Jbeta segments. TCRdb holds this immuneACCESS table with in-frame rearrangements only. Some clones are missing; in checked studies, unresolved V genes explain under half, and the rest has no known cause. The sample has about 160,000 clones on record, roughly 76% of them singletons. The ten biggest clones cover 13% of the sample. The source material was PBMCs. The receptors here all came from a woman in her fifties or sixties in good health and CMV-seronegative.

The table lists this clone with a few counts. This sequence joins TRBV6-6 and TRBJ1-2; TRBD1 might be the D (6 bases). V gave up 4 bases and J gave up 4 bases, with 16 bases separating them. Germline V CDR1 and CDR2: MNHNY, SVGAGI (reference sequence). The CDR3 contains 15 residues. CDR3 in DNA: TGTGCCAGCAGTTCGGTACAGGGTTTGGGCTATGGCTACACCTTC. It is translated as CASSSVQGLGYGYTF.

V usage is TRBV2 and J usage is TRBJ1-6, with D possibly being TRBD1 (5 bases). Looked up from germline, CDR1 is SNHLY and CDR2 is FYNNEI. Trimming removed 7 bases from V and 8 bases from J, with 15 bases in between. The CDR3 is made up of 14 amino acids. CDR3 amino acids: CASILERGYSPLHF. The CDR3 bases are TGTGCCAGCATCTTAGAGCGGGGGTATTCACCCCTCCACTTT. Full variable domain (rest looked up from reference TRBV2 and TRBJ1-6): EPEVTQTPSHQVTQMGQEVILRCVPISNHLYFYWYRQILGQKVEFLVSFYNNEISEKSEIFDDQFSVERPDGSNFTLKIRSTKLEDSAMYFCASILERGYSPLHFGNGTRLTVT.

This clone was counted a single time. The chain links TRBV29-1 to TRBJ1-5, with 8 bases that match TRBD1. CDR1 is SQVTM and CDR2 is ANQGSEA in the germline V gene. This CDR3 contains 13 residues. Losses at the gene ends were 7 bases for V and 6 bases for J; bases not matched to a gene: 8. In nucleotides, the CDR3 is TGCAGCGGTGCCGGGACAGGCGGTCAGCCCCAGCATTTT. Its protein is CSGAGTGGQPQHF.

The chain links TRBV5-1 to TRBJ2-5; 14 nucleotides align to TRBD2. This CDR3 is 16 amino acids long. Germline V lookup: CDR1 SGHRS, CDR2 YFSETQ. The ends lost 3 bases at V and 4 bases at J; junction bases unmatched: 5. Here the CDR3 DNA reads TGCGCCAGCAGCTCGACTAGCGGGAGGGCCACAGAGACCCAGTACTTC. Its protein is CASSSTSGRATETQYF.

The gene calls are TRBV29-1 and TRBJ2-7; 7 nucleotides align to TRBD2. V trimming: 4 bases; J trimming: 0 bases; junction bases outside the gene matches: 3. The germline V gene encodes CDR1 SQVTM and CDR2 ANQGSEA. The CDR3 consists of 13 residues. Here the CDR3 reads CSVGRGSSYEQYF. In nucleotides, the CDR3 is TGCAGCGTTGGGCGGGGGAGCTCCTACGAGCAGTACTTC.

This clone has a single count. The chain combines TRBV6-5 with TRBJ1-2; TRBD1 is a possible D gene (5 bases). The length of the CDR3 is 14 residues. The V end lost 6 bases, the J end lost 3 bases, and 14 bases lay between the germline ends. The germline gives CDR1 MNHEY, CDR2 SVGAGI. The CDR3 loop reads CASSQGPRDYGYTF. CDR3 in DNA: TGTGCCAGCAGCCAAGGTCCCAGGGACTATGGCTACACCTTC.